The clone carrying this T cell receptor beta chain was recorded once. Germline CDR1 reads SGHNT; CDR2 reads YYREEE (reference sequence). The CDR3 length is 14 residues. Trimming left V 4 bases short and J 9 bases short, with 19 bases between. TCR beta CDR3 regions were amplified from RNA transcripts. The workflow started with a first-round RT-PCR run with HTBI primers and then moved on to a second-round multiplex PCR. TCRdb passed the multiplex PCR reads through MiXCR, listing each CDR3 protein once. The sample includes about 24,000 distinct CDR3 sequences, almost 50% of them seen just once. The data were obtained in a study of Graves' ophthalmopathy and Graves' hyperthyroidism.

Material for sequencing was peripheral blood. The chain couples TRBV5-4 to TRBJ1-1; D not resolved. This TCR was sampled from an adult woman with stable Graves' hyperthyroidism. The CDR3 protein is CASSLGWESTKAFF. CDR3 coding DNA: TGTGCCAGCAGCCTGGGCTGGGAAAGTACTAAAGCTTTCTTT.